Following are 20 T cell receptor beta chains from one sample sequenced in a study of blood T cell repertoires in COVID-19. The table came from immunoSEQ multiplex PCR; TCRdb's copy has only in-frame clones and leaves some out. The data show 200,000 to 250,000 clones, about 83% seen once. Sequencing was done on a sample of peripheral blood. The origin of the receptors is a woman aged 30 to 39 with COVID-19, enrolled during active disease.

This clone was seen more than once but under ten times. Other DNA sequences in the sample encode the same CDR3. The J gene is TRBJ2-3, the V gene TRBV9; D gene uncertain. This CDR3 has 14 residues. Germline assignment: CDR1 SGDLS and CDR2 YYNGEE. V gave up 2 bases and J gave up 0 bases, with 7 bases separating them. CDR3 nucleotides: TGTGCCAGCAGCGTTCGCGGTAGCACAGATACGCAGTATTTT. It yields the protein CASSVRGSTDTQYF.

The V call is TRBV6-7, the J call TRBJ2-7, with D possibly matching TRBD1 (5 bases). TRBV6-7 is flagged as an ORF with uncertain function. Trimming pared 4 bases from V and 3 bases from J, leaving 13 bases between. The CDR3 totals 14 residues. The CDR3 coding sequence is TGTGCCAGCAGTTCCCCTCCGACAGTCTACGAGCAGTACTTC. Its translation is CASSSPPTVYEQYF.

CDR3 sequence: CASSQERSSFSGNTIYF. CDR3 nucleotides: TGTGCCAGCAGCCAAGAGCGGTCGAGTTTCTCTGGAAACACCATATATTTT. The chain couples TRBV3-1 (or the pseudogene TRBV3-2) to TRBJ1-3; D remains unclear. This CDR3 is 17 amino acids long. Germline values: CDR1 LGHDT, CDR2 YNNKEL (reference sequence). V lost 0 bases and J lost 0, with 12 bases in between.

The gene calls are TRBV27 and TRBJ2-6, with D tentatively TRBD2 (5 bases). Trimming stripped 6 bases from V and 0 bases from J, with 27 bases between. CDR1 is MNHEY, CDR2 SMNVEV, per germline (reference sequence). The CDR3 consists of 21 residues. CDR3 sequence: CASSKRVVREDYDSGANVLTF. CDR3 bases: TGTGCCAGCAGCAAACGGGTGGTTCGGGAAGATTACGACTCTGGGGCCAACGTCCTGACTTTC.

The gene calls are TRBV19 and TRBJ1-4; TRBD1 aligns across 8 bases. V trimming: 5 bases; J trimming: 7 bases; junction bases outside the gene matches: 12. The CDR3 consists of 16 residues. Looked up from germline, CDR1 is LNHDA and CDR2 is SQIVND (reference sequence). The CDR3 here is CASSLSGQGGSEKLFF. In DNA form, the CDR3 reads TGTGCCAGTAGTTTATCTGGACAGGGAGGCTCTGAAAAACTGTTTTTT.

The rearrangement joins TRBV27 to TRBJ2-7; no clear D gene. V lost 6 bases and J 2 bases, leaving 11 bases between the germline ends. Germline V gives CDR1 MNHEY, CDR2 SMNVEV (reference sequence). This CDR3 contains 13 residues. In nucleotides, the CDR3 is TGTGCCAGCAGCTCGGGTCCTCCCTACGAGCAGTACTTC. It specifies CASSSGPPYEQYF.

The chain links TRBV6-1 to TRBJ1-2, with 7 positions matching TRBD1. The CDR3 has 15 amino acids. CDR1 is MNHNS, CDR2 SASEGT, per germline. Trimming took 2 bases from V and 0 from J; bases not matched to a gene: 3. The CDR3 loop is CASSELGQTNYGYTF. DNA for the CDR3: TGTGCCAGCAGTGAATTGGGACAGACTAACTATGGCTACACCTTC.

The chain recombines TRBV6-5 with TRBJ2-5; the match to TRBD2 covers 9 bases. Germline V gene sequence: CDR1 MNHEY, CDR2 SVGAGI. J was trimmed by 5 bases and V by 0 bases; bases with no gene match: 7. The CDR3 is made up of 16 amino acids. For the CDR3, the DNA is TGTGCCAGCAGTTACTCTAGCGGGAGTACCGGGGAGACCCAGTACTTC. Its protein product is CASSYSSGSTGETQYF.

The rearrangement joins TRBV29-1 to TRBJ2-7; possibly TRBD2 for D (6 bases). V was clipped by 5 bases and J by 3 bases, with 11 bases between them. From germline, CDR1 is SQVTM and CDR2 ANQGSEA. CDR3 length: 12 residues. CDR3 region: CSVSTSLYEQYF. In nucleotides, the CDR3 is TGCAGCGTTTCGACTAGTCTCTACGAGCAGTACTTC.

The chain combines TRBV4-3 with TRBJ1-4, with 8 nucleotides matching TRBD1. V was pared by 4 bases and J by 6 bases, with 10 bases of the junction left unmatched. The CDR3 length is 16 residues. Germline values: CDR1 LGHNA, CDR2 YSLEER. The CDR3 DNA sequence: TGCGCCAGCAGCCGCCTGACAGGGGCGATAGATGAAAAACTGTTTTTT. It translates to CASSRLTGAIDEKLFF.

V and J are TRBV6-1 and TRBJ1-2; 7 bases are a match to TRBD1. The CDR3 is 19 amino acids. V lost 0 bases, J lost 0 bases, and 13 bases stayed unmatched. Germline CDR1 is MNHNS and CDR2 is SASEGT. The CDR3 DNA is TGTGCCAGCAGTGAAGCGCTTTGGACAGGTCTGGGATCTAACTATGGCTACACCTTC. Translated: CASSEALWTGLGSNYGYTF.

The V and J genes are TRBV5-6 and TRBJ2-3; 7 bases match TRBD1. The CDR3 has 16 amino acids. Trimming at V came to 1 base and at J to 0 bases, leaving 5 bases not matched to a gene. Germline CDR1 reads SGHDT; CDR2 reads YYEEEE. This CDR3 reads CASSLRGTASTDTQYF. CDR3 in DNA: TGTGCCAGCAGCTTGAGGGGGACAGCTAGCACAGATACGCAGTATTTT.

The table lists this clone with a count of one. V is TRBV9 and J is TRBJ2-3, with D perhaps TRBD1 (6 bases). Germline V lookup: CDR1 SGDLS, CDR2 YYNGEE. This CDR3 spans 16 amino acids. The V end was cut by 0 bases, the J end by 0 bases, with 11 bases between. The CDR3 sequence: CASSVDREFSTDTQYF. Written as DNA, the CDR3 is TGTGCCAGCAGCGTAGACAGGGAATTTAGCACAGATACGCAGTATTTT.

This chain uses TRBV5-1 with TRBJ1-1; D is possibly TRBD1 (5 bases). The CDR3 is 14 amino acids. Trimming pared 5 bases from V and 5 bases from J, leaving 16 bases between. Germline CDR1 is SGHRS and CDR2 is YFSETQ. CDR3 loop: CASRLGSGWTEAFF. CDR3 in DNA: TGCGCCAGCAGATTAGGTTCAGGGTGGACTGAAGCTTTCTTT.

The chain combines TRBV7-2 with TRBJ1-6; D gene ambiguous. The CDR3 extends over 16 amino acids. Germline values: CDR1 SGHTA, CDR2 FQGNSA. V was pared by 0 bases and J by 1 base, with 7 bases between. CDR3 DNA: TGTGCCAGCAGCTTAGCGGCTAGTTCCTATAATTCACCCCTCCACTTT. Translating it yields CASSLAASSYNSPLHF.

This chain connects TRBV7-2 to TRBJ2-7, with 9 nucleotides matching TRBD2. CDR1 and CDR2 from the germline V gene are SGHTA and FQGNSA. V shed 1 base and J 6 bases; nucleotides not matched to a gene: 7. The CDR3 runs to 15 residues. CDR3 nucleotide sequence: TGTGCCAGCAGCTTAGTCTTAGCGGGAGTTCGCGAGCAGTACTTC. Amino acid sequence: CASSLVLAGVREQYF.

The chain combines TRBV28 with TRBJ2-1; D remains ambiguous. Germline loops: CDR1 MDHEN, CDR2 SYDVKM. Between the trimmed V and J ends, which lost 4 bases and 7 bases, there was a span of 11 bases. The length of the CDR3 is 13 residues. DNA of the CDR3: TGTGCCAGCAGTTACGCTATGAGGAATGAGCAGTTCTTC. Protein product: CASSYAMRNEQFF.

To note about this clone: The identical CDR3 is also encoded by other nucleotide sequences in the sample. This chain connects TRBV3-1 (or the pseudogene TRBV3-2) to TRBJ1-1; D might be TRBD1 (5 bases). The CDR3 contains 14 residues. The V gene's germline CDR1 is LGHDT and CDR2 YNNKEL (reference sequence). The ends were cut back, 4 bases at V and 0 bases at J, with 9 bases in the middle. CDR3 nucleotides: TGTGCCAGCAGCCCCCCGGGGGTGAACACTGAAGCTTTCTTT. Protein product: CASSPPGVNTEAFF.

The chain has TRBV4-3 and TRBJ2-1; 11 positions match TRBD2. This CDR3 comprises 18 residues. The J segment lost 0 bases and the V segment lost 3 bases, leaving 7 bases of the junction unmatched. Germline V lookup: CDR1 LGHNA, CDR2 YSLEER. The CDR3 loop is CASSHVLAGGSSYNEQFF. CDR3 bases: TGCGCCAGCAGCCACGTTCTAGCGGGAGGCAGCTCCTACAATGAGCAGTTCTTC.

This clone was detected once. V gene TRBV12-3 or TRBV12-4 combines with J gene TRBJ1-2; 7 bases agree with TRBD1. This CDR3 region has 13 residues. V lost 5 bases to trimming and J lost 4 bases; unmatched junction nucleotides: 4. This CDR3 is CASSPDRVYGYTF. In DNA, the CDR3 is TGTGCCAGCAGTCCAGACAGGGTCTATGGCTACACCTTC.